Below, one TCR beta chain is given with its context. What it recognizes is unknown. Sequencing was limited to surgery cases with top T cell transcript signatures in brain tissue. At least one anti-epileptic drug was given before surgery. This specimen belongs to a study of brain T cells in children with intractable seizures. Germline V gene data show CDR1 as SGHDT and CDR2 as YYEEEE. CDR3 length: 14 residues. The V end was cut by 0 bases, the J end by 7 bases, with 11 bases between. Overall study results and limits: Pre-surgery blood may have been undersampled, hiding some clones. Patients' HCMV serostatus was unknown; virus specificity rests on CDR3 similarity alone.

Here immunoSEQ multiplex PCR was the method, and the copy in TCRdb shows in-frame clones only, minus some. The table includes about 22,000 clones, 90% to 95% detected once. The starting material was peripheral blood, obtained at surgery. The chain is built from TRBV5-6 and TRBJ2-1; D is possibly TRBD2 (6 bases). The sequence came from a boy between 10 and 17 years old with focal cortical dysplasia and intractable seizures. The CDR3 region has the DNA TGTGCCAGCAGCTTGGTACTAGCCGAAAATGAGCAGTTCTTC. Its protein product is CASSLVLAENEQFF.